This T cell receptor (beta chain) was sequenced during a study of blood T cell repertoires in COVID-19. Authors' analysis steps: Reference gene primer amplification gave estimated nucleated cell counts. TCRdb keeps only in-frame clones here, not all; method: immunoSEQ multiplex PCR. D and trimming were read from the DNA, whereas the V and J calls and clone size are those reported in that table. The sample consists of about 200,000 clones, 65% to 90% of them appearing once. The J segment lost 4 bases and the V segment lost 2 bases, leaving 5 bases of the junction unmatched. CDR1 is SGHTA, CDR2 FQGNSA, per germline. The CDR3 runs to 15 residues.

V is TRBV7-2 and J is TRBJ2-1; 7 bases align to TRBD2. Sequenced sample: peripheral blood. This TCR was recovered from a human donor in a cohort sampled during active COVID-19. The CDR3 bases are TGTGCCAGCAGCTTATTTGCGGGAGATTACAATGAGCAGTTCTTC. This codes for CASSLFAGDYNEQFF.